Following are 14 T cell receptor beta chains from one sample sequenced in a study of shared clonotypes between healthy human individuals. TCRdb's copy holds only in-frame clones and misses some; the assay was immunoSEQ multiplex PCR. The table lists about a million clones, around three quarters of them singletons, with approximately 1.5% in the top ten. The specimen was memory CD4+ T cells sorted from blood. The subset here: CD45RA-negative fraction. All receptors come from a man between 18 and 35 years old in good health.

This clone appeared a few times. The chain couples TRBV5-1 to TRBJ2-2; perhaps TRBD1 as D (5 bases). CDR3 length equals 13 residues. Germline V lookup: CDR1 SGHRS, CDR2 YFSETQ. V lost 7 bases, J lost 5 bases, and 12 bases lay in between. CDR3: CASRDSFTGELFF. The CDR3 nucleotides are TGCGCCAGCCGAGACAGTTTTACCGGGGAGCTGTTTTTT.

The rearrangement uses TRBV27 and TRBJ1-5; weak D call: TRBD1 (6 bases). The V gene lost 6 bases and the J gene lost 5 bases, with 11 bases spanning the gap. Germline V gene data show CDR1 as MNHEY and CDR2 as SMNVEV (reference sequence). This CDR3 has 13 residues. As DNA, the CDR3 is TGTGCCAGCAGCCACAGGGACGATCAGCCCCAGCATTTT. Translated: CASSHRDDQPQHF.

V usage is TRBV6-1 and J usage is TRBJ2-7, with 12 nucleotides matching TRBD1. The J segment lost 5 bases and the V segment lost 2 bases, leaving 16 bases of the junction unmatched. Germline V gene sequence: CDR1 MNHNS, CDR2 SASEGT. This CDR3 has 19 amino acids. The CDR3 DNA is TGTGCCAGCAGTGAAACATCCCGGGACAGGGGGCGACTAATCCACGAGCAGTACTTC. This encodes CASSETSRDRGRLIHEQYF.

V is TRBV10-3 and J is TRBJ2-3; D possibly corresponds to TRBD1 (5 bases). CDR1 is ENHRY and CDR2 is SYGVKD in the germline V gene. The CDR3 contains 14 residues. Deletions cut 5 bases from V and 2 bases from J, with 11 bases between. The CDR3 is CAISPLGATDTQYF. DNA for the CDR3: TGTGCCATCAGTCCCCTAGGGGCCACAGATACGCAGTATTTT.

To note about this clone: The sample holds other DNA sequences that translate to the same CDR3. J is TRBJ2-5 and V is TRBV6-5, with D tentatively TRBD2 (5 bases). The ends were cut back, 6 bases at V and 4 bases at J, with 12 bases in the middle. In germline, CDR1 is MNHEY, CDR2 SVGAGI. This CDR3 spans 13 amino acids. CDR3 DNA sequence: TGTGCCAGCAGCTCTACTAGAAGAGAGACCCAGTACTTC. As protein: CASSSTRRETQYF.

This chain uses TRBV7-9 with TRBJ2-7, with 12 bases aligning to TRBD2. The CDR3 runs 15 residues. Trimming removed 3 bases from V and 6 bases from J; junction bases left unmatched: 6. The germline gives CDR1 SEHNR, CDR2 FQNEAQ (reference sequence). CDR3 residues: CASSFGLAGGIEQYF. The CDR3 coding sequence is TGTGCCAGCAGCTTCGGGCTAGCGGGGGGGATCGAGCAGTACTTC.

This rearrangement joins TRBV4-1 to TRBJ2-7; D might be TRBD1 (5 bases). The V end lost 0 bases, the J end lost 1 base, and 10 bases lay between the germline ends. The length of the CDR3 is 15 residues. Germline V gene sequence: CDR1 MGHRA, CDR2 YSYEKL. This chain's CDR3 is CASSQDPAGSYEQYF. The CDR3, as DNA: TGCGCCAGCAGCCAAGATCCGGCAGGGTCCTACGAGCAGTACTTC.

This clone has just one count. The CDR3 sequence: CASSPLQGDEQYF. The DNA of the CDR3 is TGTGCCAGTAGTCCGTTACAGGGTGACGAGCAGTACTTC. This chain connects TRBV19 to TRBJ2-7, with TRBD1 as a possible D gene (6 bases). This CDR3 region has 13 residues. Looked up from germline, CDR1 is LNHDA and CDR2 is SQIVND (reference sequence). The V gene lost 5 bases and the J gene lost 5 bases, with 13 bases spanning the gap.

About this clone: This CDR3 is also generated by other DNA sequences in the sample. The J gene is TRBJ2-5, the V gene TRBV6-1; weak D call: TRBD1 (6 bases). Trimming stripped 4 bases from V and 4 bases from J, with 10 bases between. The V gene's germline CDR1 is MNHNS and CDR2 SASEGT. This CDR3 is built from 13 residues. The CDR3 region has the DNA TGTGCCAGCAGTGCCACAGGGAGAGAGACCCAGTACTTC. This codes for CASSATGRETQYF.

The chain's CDR3 is CASSFDRPRNTEAFF. The DNA of the CDR3 is TGCGCCAGCAGCTTTGACAGGCCCCGGAACACTGAAGCTTTCTTT. V usage is TRBV10-2 and J usage is TRBJ1-1; possibly TRBD1 for D (6 bases). The V and J ends lost 6 bases and 1 base respectively, with 15 bases between them. Germline V lookup: CDR1 WSHSY, CDR2 SAAADI. The CDR3 contains 15 residues.

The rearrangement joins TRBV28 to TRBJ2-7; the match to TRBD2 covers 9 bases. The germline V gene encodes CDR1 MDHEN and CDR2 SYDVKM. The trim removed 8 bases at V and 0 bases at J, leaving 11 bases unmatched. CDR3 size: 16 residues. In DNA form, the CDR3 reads TGTGCCAGCGGCGGGGGGGGCTACTTATCCTCCTACGAGCAGTACTTC. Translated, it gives CASGGGGYLSSYEQYF.

DNA for the CDR3: TGTGCCAGCAGCTTACTGGGGGGTGGCTCCTACAATGAGCAGTTCTTC. Translation: CASSLLGGGSYNEQFF. V is TRBV11-2 and J is TRBJ2-1; possibly TRBD2 for D (6 bases). CDR3 length equals 16 residues. Deletions cut 2 bases from V and 0 bases from J, with 11 bases between. Germline CDR1 SGHAT, CDR2 FQNNGV.

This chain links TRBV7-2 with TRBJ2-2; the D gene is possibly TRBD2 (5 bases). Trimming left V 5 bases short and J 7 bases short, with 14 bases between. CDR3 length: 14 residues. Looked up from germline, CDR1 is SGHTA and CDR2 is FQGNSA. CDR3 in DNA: TGTGCCAGCAGCCCCACTAGGTTGGTCGGGGAGCTGTTTTTT. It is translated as CASSPTRLVGELFF.

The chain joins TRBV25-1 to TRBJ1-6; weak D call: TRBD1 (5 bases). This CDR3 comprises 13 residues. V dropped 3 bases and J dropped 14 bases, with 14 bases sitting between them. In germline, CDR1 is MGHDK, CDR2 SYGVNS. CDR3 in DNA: TGTGCCAGCAGTGATAGTGACAGCCGGTCCCTCCACTTT. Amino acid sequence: CASSDSDSRSLHF.